This T cell receptor (beta chain) was profiled in a study of CD8+CD57+ T cells in acquired aplastic anemia. Study information: The average for DNA from sorted CD4+ and CD8+ cells was about 2.9 ug. Study-wide findings and caveats: No significant patient-versus-control difference appeared in CD8+ Simpson's diversity. The same twenty-nine CD8+ CDR3 sequences occurred in patients and in controls.

CDR3 and TCR beta VDJ profiling relied on a genomic DNA template. TCRdb analysed the reads with MiXCR anew, one entry per CDR3 protein. The repertoire holds about 190,000 distinct CDR3 sequences, around half seen once, with 15% to 20% in the top ten. The CDR3 loop spans 16 amino acids. Germline assignment: CDR1 SGHTA and CDR2 FQGNSA. This clonotype was observed a few times. The antigen is undetermined. Its ends do not fully match the called genes, so a read error is possible. The rearrangement joins TRBV7-2 to TRBJ2-7, with 10 bases matching TRBD1. This clonotype originated in a human donor in good health, serving as a control. The sequencing input was sorted CD4+, CD8+, or CD8+CD57+ T cells (not recorded which) from PBMCs. The CDR3 bases are TGTGCCTGCAGCCACCCCGGGACAGGGGATCCCTACGAGCAGTACTTC. Its translation is CACSHPGTGDPYEQYF.